The entry below describes one T cell receptor beta chain. This sample was included in a study of blood T cell repertoires in COVID-19. Overall study context: The study drew acute and convalescent COVID-19 samples from the United States, Italy and Spain.

Participant reports of clinical history set cohort assignment. Cohort 3 recovery required two negative PCRs, clearance, or symptom resolution. As handled by the study authors: Estimated nucleated cell counts came from reference gene primer amplification. Clones were sequenced by immunoSEQ multiplex PCR, and TCRdb holds only the in-frame ones, with some missing. Clone size and the V and J calls come from that table; the DNA yielded D and trimming. This sample has hundreds of thousands of clones, with under 95% found just once. CDR3 length: 17 amino acids. Trimming removed 1 base at V and 8 bases at J, with 18 bases between. Per germline, CDR1 SNHLY and CDR2 FYNNEI.

This chain uses TRBV2 with TRBJ1-6; perhaps TRBD1 as D (5 bases). The source of this sequence is a man aged 60-69 years who had recovered from COVID-19. The sequenced sample was PBMCs or T cells enriched from blood (not recorded which). In DNA, the CDR3 is TGTGCCAGCAGTGAAGGGAGGGGTCGAGATCTTCATTCACCCCTCCACTTT. Protein sequence: CASSEGRGRDLHSPLHF.